This section outlines one T cell receptor (beta chain) sequence together with its context. The antigen is not known. This sample stems from a study of CD8 T cells in Susac syndrome. Findings and caveats of the study: As the study acknowledged, the number of individuals in its TCR sequencing and HLA analysis was relatively small.

Per the germline V gene, CDR1 is MNHEY and CDR2 is SMNVEV (reference sequence). Trimming cost V 4 bases and J 4 bases, with 11 bases left between them. This CDR3 spans 13 amino acids. The recently defined diagnostic criteria for definite or probable disease were met by the Susac syndrome patients. Purification of the CD8+ and CD4+ T cells relied on negative isolation, and TEMRA cells underwent FACS enrichment. RNA totalling about 0.5 to 1 ug underwent reverse transcription with random hexamers. TCRdb re-analysed the immunoSEQ multiplex PCR reads in MiXCR, keeping a single row per CDR3 protein. The sample gives about 100,000 distinct CDR3 sequences, 95% of which show up once; 0.3% is in the top ten.

The chain recombines TRBV27 with TRBJ2-7; maybe TRBD1 (6 bases). Material: CD8+ T cells from PBMCs. This clonotype was sampled from a human donor with Susac syndrome. CDR3 nucleotides: TGTGCCAGCAGTTCAGGGGACGAGTACGAGCAGTACTTC. Its translation: CASSSGDEYEQYF.